The 23 T cell receptor beta chains in this list originate from one sample, sequenced in a study of blood T cell repertoires in COVID-19. Sequenced by immunoSEQ multiplex PCR; TCRdb stores in-frame clones only, minus some. Among some 75,000 clones listed, about 88% were seen once. The specimen sequenced was peripheral blood. Source of these receptors: a man aged 70 or older with active or convalescent COVID-19.

The chain recombines TRBV2 with TRBJ1-3; perhaps TRBD1 as D (5 bases). With 3 bases removed from V and 8 bases from J, the gap between germline ends came to 8 bases. CDR1 and CDR2 from the germline V gene are SNHLY and FYNNEI. The CDR3 is 12 amino acids. CDR3 sequence (DNA): TGTGCCAGCAGTGAGCAGGGCCACACCATATATTTT. Protein product: CASSEQGHTIYF.

The chain employs TRBV27 and TRBJ1-1; 8 bases are a match to TRBD1. V dropped 7 bases and J dropped 0; count of bases not matched to a gene: 4. CDR1 MNHEY and CDR2 SMNVEV come from the germline V gene (reference sequence). The CDR3 length is 14 residues. In DNA, the CDR3 is TGTGCCAGCAAACAACAGGGGGTGAACACTGAAGCTTTCTTT. This encodes CASKQQGVNTEAFF.

V usage is TRBV9 and J usage is TRBJ1-5; TRBD1 might be the D (5 bases). CDR1 SGDLS and CDR2 YYNGEE come from the germline V gene. V lost 7 bases and J 3 bases, leaving 11 bases between the germline ends. The CDR3 covers 13 residues. The chain's CDR3 is CASSRQLNQPQHF. For the CDR3, the DNA is TGTGCCAGCTCTCGACAGCTCAATCAGCCCCAGCATTTT.

The chain joins TRBV4-1 to TRBJ2-7, with no clear D. Germline values: CDR1 MGHRA, CDR2 YSYEKL. V gave up 0 bases and J gave up 0 bases, with 12 bases separating them. The CDR3 is 16 residues long. The chain's CDR3 is CASSQEWRKSSYEQYF. The CDR3 DNA is TGCGCCAGCAGCCAAGAGTGGCGGAAAAGCTCCTACGAGCAGTACTTC.

The V call is TRBV7-2, the J call TRBJ2-7, with 15 bases lining up with TRBD2. The CDR3 loop spans 19 amino acids. The germline V gene has CDR1 SGHTA and CDR2 FQGNSA. The ends lost 5 bases at V and 0 bases at J; junction bases unmatched: 11. Here the CDR3 reads CASSPGGLAGGRGSYEQYF. DNA of the CDR3: TGTGCCAGCAGCCCGGGTGGACTAGCGGGGGGGCGGGGCTCCTACGAGCAGTACTTC.

The chain uses TRBV28 and TRBJ1-2, with a weak D call TRBD1 (6 bases). The V gene's germline CDR1 is MDHEN and CDR2 SYDVKM. The V and J ends lost 6 bases and 4 bases respectively, with 18 bases between them. The CDR3 runs to 15 residues. CDR3 amino acids: CASSPPGGAVYGYTF. The CDR3, as DNA: TGTGCCAGCAGCCCACCGGGGGGGGCAGTCTATGGCTACACCTTC.

The V and J genes are TRBV27 and TRBJ1-3; D gene unclear. CDR3 length: 16 residues. Germline V gene lookup returns CDR1 MNHEY and CDR2 SMNVEV (reference sequence). V lost 2 bases, J lost 0 bases, and 11 bases lay in between. The CDR3 nucleotides read TGTGCCAGCAGTTTACACGGGAGAAGCTCTGGAAACACCATATATTTT. The encoded protein is CASSLHGRSSGNTIYF.

Concerning this clone: The sample has other DNA sequences that encode this CDR3 too. The CDR3 is CASSSGTGSYNEQFF. DNA for the CDR3: TGCGCCAGCAGTTCCGGGACAGGGTCTTACAATGAGCAGTTCTTC. The chain links TRBV5-1 to TRBJ2-1, with TRBD1 matching over 9 bases. Unmatched junction bases numbered 7, after V lost 5 bases and J lost 4 bases. The length of the CDR3 is 15 residues. Germline V gene lookup returns CDR1 SGHRS and CDR2 YFSETQ.

The chain employs TRBV18 and TRBJ2-2, with D perhaps matching TRBD2 (6 bases). The germline V gene has CDR1 KGHSH and CDR2 LQKENI. V was trimmed by 2 bases and J by 7 bases, leaving 14 bases between them. The CDR3 contains 15 residues. The DNA for the CDR3 is TGTGCCAGCTCACCAAGGAGGGATGCAAGCGGGGAGCTGTTTTTT. Translating gives CASSPRRDASGELFF.

The chain carries TRBV5-1 and TRBJ2-1; 10 bases are shared with TRBD1. Germline-derived CDR1 and CDR2 are SGHRS and YFSETQ. This CDR3 has 18 amino acids. Unmatched junction bases numbered 10, after V lost 4 bases and J lost 0 bases. The CDR3 DNA sequence: TGCGCCAGCAGCGTGGGACAGGGGTCCTTCCTCTCCTACAATGAGCAGTTCTTC. Translating gives CASSVGQGSFLSYNEQFF.

This chain uses TRBV10-3 with TRBJ2-3; D unresolved. From germline, CDR1 is ENHRY and CDR2 SYGVKD. V lost 10 bases and J lost 2, with 13 bases in between. The CDR3 length is 13 residues. The DNA of the CDR3 is TGTGCCAACGCTGGCGGCGTCACAGATACGCAGTATTTT. This sequence encodes CANAGGVTDTQYF.

The rearrangement links TRBV7-9 to TRBJ2-7; TRBD2 agrees at 13 bases. The V gene end was trimmed by 5 bases and the J gene end by 3 bases; junction bases not matched to a gene: 1. Germline V gene data show CDR1 as SEHNR and CDR2 as FQNEAQ (reference sequence). The CDR3 loop spans 14 amino acids. The CDR3 loop is CASSRTSGSYEQYF. CDR3 nucleotides: TGTGCCAGCAGCCGGACTAGCGGGAGCTACGAGCAGTACTTC. The full variable domain, with the rest looked up from reference TRBV7-9 and TRBJ2-7, is DTGVSQNPRHKITKRGQNVTFRCDPISEHNRLYWYRQTLGQGPEFLTYFQNEAQLEKSRLLSDRFSAERPKGSFSTLEIQRTEQGDSAMYLCASSRTSGSYEQYFGPGTRLTVT.

The gene calls are TRBV12-3 or TRBV12-4 and TRBJ1-5; possibly TRBD1 for D (5 bases). Trimming shortened V by 3 bases and J by 5 bases, and 8 bases separated the two germline ends. The CDR3 sequence is 13 residues long. This CDR3 reads CASSFGGHQPQHF. The DNA of the CDR3 is TGTGCCAGCAGTTTCGGGGGTCATCAGCCCCAGCATTTT.

This sequence joins TRBV19 and TRBJ1-6; D may be TRBD1 (6 bases). The CDR3 runs to 16 residues. Germline V lookup: CDR1 LNHDA, CDR2 SQIVND (reference sequence). Trimming cost V 3 bases and J 11 bases, with 20 bases left between them. The CDR3 DNA sequence: TGTGCCAGTAGTATCTCCCCACAGGGTGGAATGGCACCCCTCCACTTT. Amino acid sequence: CASSISPQGGMAPLHF. Full variable domain (missing parts from reference TRBV19 and TRBJ1-6): DGGITQSPKYLFRKEGQNVTLSCEQNLNHDAMYWYRQDPGQGLRLIYYSQIVNDFQKGDIAEGYSVSREKKESFPLTVTSAQKNPTAFYLCASSISPQGGMAPLHFGNGTRLTVT.

The sample holds one count of this clone. J is TRBJ2-1 and V is TRBV6-1, with unresolved D. This CDR3 spans 13 amino acids. Germline assignment: CDR1 MNHNS and CDR2 SASEGT. Trimming took off 0 bases at V and 9 bases at J, with 9 bases between the two ends. CDR3 residues: CASSEARSSEQFF. The CDR3 region has the DNA TGTGCCAGCAGTGAAGCGAGGAGCTCTGAGCAGTTCTTC.

J is TRBJ1-1 and V is TRBV30, with 9 bases matching TRBD1. Germline V lookup: CDR1 GTSNPN, CDR2 SVGIG (reference sequence). Trimming removed 3 bases from V and 7 bases from J; junction bases left unmatched: 3. The CDR3 covers 12 residues. The CDR3 reads CAWSGQGNEAFF. The CDR3 region has the DNA TGTGCCTGGAGCGGACAGGGGAATGAAGCTTTCTTT. The full variable domain, rest sourced from reference TRBV30 and TRBJ1-1, is SQTIHQWPATLVQPVGSPLSLECTVEGTSNPNLYWYRQAAGRGLQLLFYSVGIGQISSEVPQNLSASRPQDRQFILSSKKLLLSDSGFYLCAWSGQGNEAFFGQGTRLTVV.

The chain recombines TRBV6-4 with TRBJ2-2, with 7 bases fitting TRBD1. Trimming removed 5 bases from V and 3 bases from J; junction bases left unmatched: 3. The CDR3 runs to 14 residues. Germline V lookup: CDR1 MRHNA, CDR2 SNTAGT. CDR3 bases: TGTGCCAGCAGTCCCACAGGGGACACCGGGGAGCTGTTTTTT. It yields the protein CASSPTGDTGELFF.

The chain uses TRBV5-1 and TRBJ2-5, with 9 nucleotides matching TRBD1. Trimming took 1 base from V and 5 from J; bases not matched to a gene: 9. Per germline, CDR1 SGHRS and CDR2 YFSETQ. This CDR3 spans 16 amino acids. The CDR3 nucleotides read TGCGCCAGCAGCTTGCGCGGACAGGGACAGGGCGAGACCCAGTACTTC. Amino acids: CASSLRGQGQGETQYF.

The J gene is TRBJ2-5, the V gene TRBV5-5, with 13 bases aligning to TRBD2. CDR3 size: 15 residues. Per germline, CDR1 SGHKS and CDR2 YYEKEE (reference sequence). J lost 1 base, V lost 5 bases, and 2 bases had no gene match. The CDR3 loop reads CASSWTSGGQETQYF. The CDR3 nucleotides read TGTGCCAGCAGTTGGACTAGCGGGGGCCAAGAGACCCAGTACTTC.

The rearrangement links TRBV2 to TRBJ2-7; 7 bases are a match to TRBD1. Germline V lookup: CDR1 SNHLY, CDR2 FYNNEI. V shed 6 bases, J shed 5 bases, and the junction held 4 bases outside the gene matches. CDR3 length: 12 residues. The CDR3 sequence: CASRIQGDEQYF. The CDR3 DNA sequence: TGTGCCAGCAGGATCCAGGGGGACGAGCAGTACTTC.

The chain uses TRBV6-5 and TRBJ2-1; TRBD2 matches 12 bases. Germline V gene lookup returns CDR1 MNHEY and CDR2 SVGAGI. Germline trimming cut 11 bases from V and 7 bases from J; bases unmatched to any gene: 6. This CDR3 has 13 residues. The CDR3 region is CAGGLAGVNEQFF. DNA of the CDR3: TGTGCCGGGGGACTAGCGGGCGTTAATGAGCAGTTCTTC.

This rearrangement joins TRBV12-3 or TRBV12-4 to TRBJ2-5; TRBD2 might be the D (6 bases). This CDR3 is built from 12 residues. V dropped 8 bases and J dropped 2 bases, with 9 bases sitting between them. This CDR3 reads CASAAGQETQYF. CDR3 in DNA: TGTGCCAGCGCAGCGGGTCAAGAGACCCAGTACTTC.

The rearrangement joins TRBV29-1 to TRBJ2-1; weak D call: TRBD1 (6 bases). CDR1 is SQVTM, CDR2 ANQGSEA, per germline. CDR3 length: 14 residues. Trimming removed 3 bases from V and 7 bases from J, with 16 bases in between. The CDR3 here is CSVDRQRRGNEQFF. The CDR3 nucleotides are TGCAGCGTTGACAGGCAGCGAAGGGGGAATGAGCAGTTCTTC.